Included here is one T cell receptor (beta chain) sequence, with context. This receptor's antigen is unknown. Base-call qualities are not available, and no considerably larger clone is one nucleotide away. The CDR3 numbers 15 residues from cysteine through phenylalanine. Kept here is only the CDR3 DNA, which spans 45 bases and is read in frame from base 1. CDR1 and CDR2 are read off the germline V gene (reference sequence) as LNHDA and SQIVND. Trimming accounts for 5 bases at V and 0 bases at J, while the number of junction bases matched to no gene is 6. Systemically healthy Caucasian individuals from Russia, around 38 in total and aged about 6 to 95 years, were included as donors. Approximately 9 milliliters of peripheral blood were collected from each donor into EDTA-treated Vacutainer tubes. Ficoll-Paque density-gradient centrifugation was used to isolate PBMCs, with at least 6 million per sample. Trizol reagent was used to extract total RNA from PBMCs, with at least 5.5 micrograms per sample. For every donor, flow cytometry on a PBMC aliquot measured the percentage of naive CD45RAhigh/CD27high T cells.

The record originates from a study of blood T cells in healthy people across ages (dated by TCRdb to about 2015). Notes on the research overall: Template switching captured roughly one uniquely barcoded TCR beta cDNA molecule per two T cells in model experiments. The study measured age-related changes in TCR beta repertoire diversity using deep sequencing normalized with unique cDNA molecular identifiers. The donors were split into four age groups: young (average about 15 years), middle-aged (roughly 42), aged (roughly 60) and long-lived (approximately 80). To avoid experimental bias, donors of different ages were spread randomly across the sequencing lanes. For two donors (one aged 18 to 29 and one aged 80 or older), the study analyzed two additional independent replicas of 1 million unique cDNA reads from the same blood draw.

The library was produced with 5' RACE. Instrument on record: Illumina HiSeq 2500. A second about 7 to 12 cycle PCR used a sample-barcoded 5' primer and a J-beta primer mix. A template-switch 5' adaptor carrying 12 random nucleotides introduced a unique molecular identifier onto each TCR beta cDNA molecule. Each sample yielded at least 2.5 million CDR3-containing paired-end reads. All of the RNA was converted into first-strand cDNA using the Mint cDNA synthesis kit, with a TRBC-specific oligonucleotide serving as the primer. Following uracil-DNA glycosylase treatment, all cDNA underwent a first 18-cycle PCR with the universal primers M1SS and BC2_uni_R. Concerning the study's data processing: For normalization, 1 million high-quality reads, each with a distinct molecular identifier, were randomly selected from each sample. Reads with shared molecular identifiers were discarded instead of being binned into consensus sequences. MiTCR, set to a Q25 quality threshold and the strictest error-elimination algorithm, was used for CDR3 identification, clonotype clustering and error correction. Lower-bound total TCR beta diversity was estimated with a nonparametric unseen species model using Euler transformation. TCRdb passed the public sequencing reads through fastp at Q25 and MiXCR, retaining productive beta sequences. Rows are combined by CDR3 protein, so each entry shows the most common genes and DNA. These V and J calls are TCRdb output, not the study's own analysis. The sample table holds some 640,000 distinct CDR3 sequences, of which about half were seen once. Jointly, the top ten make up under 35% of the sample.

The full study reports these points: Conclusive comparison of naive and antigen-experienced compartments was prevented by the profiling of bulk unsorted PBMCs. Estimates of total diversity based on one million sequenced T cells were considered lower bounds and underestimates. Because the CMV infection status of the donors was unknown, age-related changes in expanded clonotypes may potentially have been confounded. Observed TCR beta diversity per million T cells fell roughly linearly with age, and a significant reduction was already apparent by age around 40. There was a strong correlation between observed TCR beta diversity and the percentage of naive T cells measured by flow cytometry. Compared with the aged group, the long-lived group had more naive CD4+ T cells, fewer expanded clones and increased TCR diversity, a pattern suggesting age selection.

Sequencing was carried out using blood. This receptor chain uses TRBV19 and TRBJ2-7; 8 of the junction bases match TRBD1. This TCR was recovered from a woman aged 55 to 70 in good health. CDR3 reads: CASSRDRSSSYEQYF. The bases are TGTGCCAGTAGTCGGGACAGGTCAAGCTCCTACGAGCAGTACTTC.